The 24 T cell receptor beta chains reported below all come from one sample, sequenced in a study of shared clonotypes between healthy human individuals. Clones were sequenced by immunoSEQ multiplex PCR, and TCRdb holds only the in-frame ones, with some missing. The sample records about 1 million clones, about 80% being singletons. The specimen was memory CD4+ T cells from PBMCs. Indicated subset: CD45RA-negative fraction. The receptors here all came from a man aged 18 to 30 in good health. Some clones in this sample may be carry-over from other donors' samples.

This clone appeared a single time. In DNA form, the CDR3 reads TGCGCCCCCAGCGAGCAGTACTTC. Its protein product is CAPSEQYF. J is TRBJ2-7 and V is TRBV1; the table's D call, TRBD1, was not checked against the DNA. TRBV1 represents a pseudogene. CDR3 length equals 8 residues.

The CDR3 is CASRHRDRVNEPQHF. The CDR3 bases are TGTGCCAGCAGACACCGGGACAGGGTAAATGAGCCCCAGCATTTT. This rearrangement joins TRBV2 to TRBJ1-5, with TRBD1 identical over 9 bases. The ends lost 6 bases at V and 8 bases at J; junction bases unmatched: 11. Germline CDR1 is SNHLY and CDR2 is FYNNEI. The CDR3 has 15 residues.

This chain joins TRBV27 and TRBJ2-5, with D perhaps matching TRBD1 (8 bases). This CDR3 has 16 amino acids. The V end lost 6 bases, the J end lost 0 bases, and 17 bases lay between the germline ends. CDR1 MNHEY and CDR2 SMNVEV come from the germline V gene (reference sequence). The CDR3 bases are TGTGCCAGCAGGCCCTGGGGGGGACAGGACCAAGAGACCCAGTACTTC. This gives the protein CASRPWGGQDQETQYF.

The chain links TRBV5-6 to TRBJ1-2; no definite D call. This CDR3 is built from 13 residues. V dropped 1 base and J dropped 4 bases, with 8 bases sitting between them. Per the germline V gene, CDR1 is SGHDT and CDR2 is YYEEEE. The CDR3 spells CASSLYLSYGYTF. The DNA for the CDR3 is TGTGCCAGCAGCTTGTACCTAAGCTATGGCTACACCTTC.

The rearrangement links TRBV15 to TRBJ1-4; no clear D. Trimming took off 0 bases at V and 7 bases at J, with 9 bases between the two ends. Germline V gene lookup returns CDR1 LNHNV and CDR2 YYDKDF (reference sequence). This CDR3 comprises 14 residues. Here the CDR3 reads CATSRDRKAEKLFF. The CDR3 DNA follows: TGTGCCACCAGCAGAGATAGGAAGGCTGAAAAACTGTTTTTT.

This chain uses TRBV5-5 with TRBJ2-2; TRBD2 matches at 7 bases. The length of the CDR3 is 15 residues. Germline trimming cut 4 bases from V and 5 bases from J; bases unmatched to any gene: 8. CDR1 is SGHKS and CDR2 is YYEKEE in the germline V gene (reference sequence). This CDR3 reads CASSRGSAGTGELFF. CDR3 bases: TGTGCCAGCAGCCGGGGATCAGCGGGGACCGGGGAGCTGTTTTTT.

V gene TRBV6-1 combines with J gene TRBJ1-1; D unresolved. Germline V lookup: CDR1 MNHNS, CDR2 SASEGT. Between the trimmed V and J ends, which lost 7 bases and 3 bases, there was a span of 9 bases. The CDR3 sequence is 12 residues long. The CDR3 DNA reads TGTGCCAGCACCGGACGGTACACTGAAGCTTTCTTT. It is translated as CASTGRYTEAFF.

This chain joins TRBV27 and TRBJ2-3; D might be TRBD1 (6 bases). From germline, CDR1 is MNHEY and CDR2 SMNVEV (reference sequence). With 3 bases removed from V and 2 bases from J, the gap between germline ends came to 9 bases. This CDR3 has 14 amino acids. CDR3 DNA: TGTGCCAGCAGTTTCCAGGGGCCCACAGATACGCAGTATTTT. Translated: CASSFQGPTDTQYF.

The genes are TRBV4-3 and TRBJ2-3, with 10 bases fitting TRBD2. The germline gives CDR1 LGHNA, CDR2 YSLEER. Trimming took 4 bases from V and 5 from J; bases not matched to a gene: 6. The CDR3 is made up of 15 amino acids. CDR3 amino acids: CASSRDGTSEDTQYF. DNA of the CDR3: TGCGCCAGCAGCCGAGACGGGACTAGCGAAGATACGCAGTATTTT.

The chain carries TRBV21-1 and TRBJ2-3. TRBV21-1 is designated a pseudogene. This CDR3 comprises 17 residues. Here the CDR3 DNA reads TGTGCCAGCAGCCTACGCACGCGGACCCCTTTCACAGATACGCAGTATTTT. It encodes CASSLRTRTPFTDTQYF.

The rearrangement links TRBV28 to TRBJ2-4; TRBD1 agrees at 10 bases. The CDR3 is 16 residues long. In germline, CDR1 is MDHEN, CDR2 SYDVKM. Trimming removed 3 bases from V and 9 bases from J; junction bases left unmatched: 11. In nucleotides, the CDR3 is TGTGCCAGCAGTTTGTCTGGGGGGACAGGGGCGGCCATTCAGTACTTC. This encodes CASSLSGGTGAAIQYF. The variable domain in full, with the rest retrieved from reference TRBV28 and TRBJ2-4, is DVKVTQSSRYLVKRTGEKVFLECVQDMDHENMFWYRQDPGLGLRLIYFSYDVKMKEKGDIPEGYSVSREKKERFSLILESASTNQTSMYLCASSLSGGTGAAIQYFGAGTRLSVL.

The V gene is TRBV6-6, the J gene TRBJ2-5; possible D gene TRBD1, 6 bases. Germline CDR1 reads MNHNY; CDR2 reads SVGAGI (reference sequence). The CDR3 is made up of 14 amino acids. Trimming stripped 5 bases from V and 2 bases from J, with 12 bases between. For the CDR3, the DNA is TGTGCCAGCAGTAGGGACATGGGACAAGAGACCCAGTACTTC. Protein sequence: CASSRDMGQETQYF.

This chain joins TRBV11-2 and TRBJ2-3; D gene uncertain. V lost 0 bases and J 2 bases, leaving 9 bases between the germline ends. The germline V gene encodes CDR1 SGHAT and CDR2 FQNNGV. The CDR3 contains 15 residues. DNA for the CDR3: TGTGCCAGCAGCTTAGATAAGGGTGACACAGATACGCAGTATTTT. As protein: CASSLDKGDTDTQYF.

This clone was picked up many times. The V gene is TRBV18, the J gene TRBJ2-2; D remains unclear. This CDR3 is built from 14 residues. V lost 2 bases to trimming and J lost 1 base, with 5 bases between them. Germline V lookup: CDR1 KGHSH, CDR2 LQKENI. The DNA for the CDR3 is TGTGCCAGCTCACCAGCACAGAACACCGGGGAGCTGTTTTTT. It yields the protein CASSPAQNTGELFF.

This chain uses TRBV18 with TRBJ2-1, with D possibly being TRBD2 (6 bases). Trimming pared 0 bases from V and 0 bases from J, leaving 9 bases between. The CDR3 has 16 residues. CDR1 and CDR2 (germline): KGHSH, LQKENI. For the CDR3, the DNA is TGTGCCAGCTCACCACCGGGACTCCGCTCCTACAATGAGCAGTTCTTC. It is translated as CASSPPGLRSYNEQFF.

V usage is TRBV2 and J usage is TRBJ2-5; the D gene is possibly TRBD1 (6 bases). The CDR3 covers 13 residues. Looked up from germline, CDR1 is SNHLY and CDR2 is FYNNEI. V lost 6 bases to trimming and J lost 2 bases, with 10 bases between them. The CDR3: CASSQTGQETQYF. In nucleotides, the CDR3 is TGTGCCAGCAGCCAGACAGGACAAGAGACCCAGTACTTC. The full variable domain, its missing parts supplied by reference TRBV2 and TRBJ2-5, is EPEVTQTPSHQVTQMGQEVILRCVPISNHLYFYWYRQILGQKVEFLVSFYNNEISEKSEIFDDQFSVERPDGSNFTLKIRSTKLEDSAMYFCASSQTGQETQYFGPGTRLLVL.

The gene calls are TRBV15 and TRBJ1-2; D may be TRBD1 (5 bases). CDR3 size: 14 residues. V lost 0 bases and J 4 bases, leaving 9 bases between the germline ends. CDR1 is LNHNV, CDR2 YYDKDF, per germline (reference sequence). CDR3 sequence reads: CATSRDVGPYGYTF. DNA for the CDR3: TGTGCCACCAGCAGAGATGTGGGGCCCTATGGCTACACCTTC.

The sample holds a few counts of this clone. The chain joins TRBV10-1 to TRBJ1-5, with D maybe TRBD1 (6 bases). V gave up 10 bases and J gave up 0 bases, with 13 bases separating them. Per the germline V gene, CDR1 is WNHNN and CDR2 is SYGVQD (reference sequence). The CDR3 runs to 14 residues. The CDR3 DNA sequence: TGCGCCAACTTGGACAGCTCTAGCAATCAGCCCCAGCATTTT. Its translation: CANLDSSSNQPQHF.

The chain recombines TRBV6-5 with TRBJ2-7; 8 bases align to TRBD2. The CDR3 extends over 15 amino acids. Losses at the gene ends were 6 bases for V and 2 bases for J; bases not matched to a gene: 9. In germline, CDR1 is MNHEY, CDR2 SVGAGI. The CDR3 region is CASSRARGGPYEQYF. The CDR3 DNA reads as TGTGCCAGCAGCCGGGCTCGGGGGGGGCCCTACGAGCAGTACTTC.

V is TRBV28 and J is TRBJ2-5; D is perhaps TRBD2 (6 bases). The CDR3 has 13 amino acids. Germline V gene sequence: CDR1 MDHEN, CDR2 SYDVKM. V dropped 8 bases and J dropped 2 bases, with 12 bases sitting between them. CDR3 sequence (DNA): TGTGCCAGCGTATTGGGGGGACAAGAGACCCAGTACTTC. As protein: CASVLGGQETQYF.

The genes are TRBV5-1 and TRBJ2-7; either TRBD1 or TRBD2 may supply D (5 bases each). The germline gives CDR1 SGHRS, CDR2 YFSETQ. The CDR3 consists of 15 residues. V lost 7 bases and J lost 3, with 20 bases in between. CDR3: CASGREGTPIYEQYF. As DNA, the CDR3 is TGCGCCAGCGGTAGAGAGGGGACCCCTATCTACGAGCAGTACTTC.

V and J are TRBV4-1 and TRBJ2-7; the D is unclear. The CDR3 sequence is 14 residues long. Per the germline V gene, CDR1 is MGHRA and CDR2 is YSYEKL. Trimming removed 1 base from V and 3 bases from J, with 10 bases in between. CDR3 region: CASSQGGNSYEQYF. The DNA for the CDR3 is TGCGCCAGCAGCCAAGGTGGTAACAGCTACGAGCAGTACTTC.

The J gene is TRBJ1-1, the V gene TRBV7-9, with D unclear. CDR1 and CDR2 from the germline V gene are SEHNR and FQNEAQ (reference sequence). The CDR3 totals 13 residues. V was cut by 6 bases and J by 4 bases, with 12 bases left in between. The CDR3 sequence is CASSQPRATEAFF. Written as DNA, the CDR3 is TGTGCCAGCAGTCAACCCCGGGCCACTGAAGCTTTCTTT. Based on the CDR3 plus reference TRBV7-9 and TRBJ1-1, the full variable domain is DTGVSQNPRHKITKRGQNVTFRCDPISEHNRLYWYRQTLGQGPEFLTYFQNEAQLEKSRLLSDRFSAERPKGSFSTLEIQRTEQGDSAMYLCASSQPRATEAFFGQGTRLTVV.

The chain links TRBV9 to TRBJ2-2, with 7 bases fitting TRBD1. The ends lost 3 bases at V and 5 bases at J; junction bases unmatched: 10. Germline lookup yields CDR1 SGDLS and CDR2 YYNGEE. CDR3 size: 16 residues. The DNA for the CDR3 is TGTGCCAGCAGCGAGTGGGAACAGGGGTTGACCGGGGAGCTGTTTTTT. This sequence encodes CASSEWEQGLTGELFF.